The 24 T cell receptor beta chains in this list originate from one sample, sequenced in a study of beta chain features in type 1 diabetes. Which antigens these TCRs recognize remains unknown. The whole isolated RNA underwent reverse transcription, so sequencing captured expressed TCRB transcripts. Repertoires were generated with immunoSEQ multiplex PCR, while TCRdb's copy carries only in-frame clones and drops some. The table shows about 180,000 clones, with 7.8% occurring only once. General study results and limits: Moderate but significant shortening of TCRB CDR3s was recorded in all four CD4+ subsets from Type 1 diabetes patients.

What was sequenced was central memory CD4+ T cells from blood. The receptors come from a middle-aged woman with type 1 diabetes.

The chain carries TRBV5-6 and TRBJ2-5, with 8 bases matching TRBD1. The CDR3 consists of 15 residues. V gave up 0 bases and J gave up 7 bases; unmatched junction bases: 8. Germline CDR1 reads SGHDT; CDR2 reads YYEEEE. The CDR3 loop is CASSLGAGGEGTQYF. Here the CDR3 DNA reads TGTGCCAGCAGCTTGGGGGCAGGGGGCGAGGGGACCCAGTACTTC.

V usage is TRBV27 and J usage is TRBJ2-5; 10 nucleotides align to TRBD1. The ends lost 3 bases at V and 0 bases at J; junction bases unmatched: 7. CDR1 is MNHEY, CDR2 SMNVEV, per germline (reference sequence). CDR3 length: 17 residues. CDR3 in DNA: TGTGCCAGCAGTTTCTCCAGGGGACAGGGGAACCAAGAGACCCAGTACTTC. Amino acids: CASSFSRGQGNQETQYF.

This clone showed up many times. The chain carries TRBV9 and TRBJ2-1, with a tentative D call TRBD1 (5 bases). CDR1 is SGDLS, CDR2 YYNGEE, per germline. The V gene lost 3 bases and the J gene lost 10 bases, with 20 bases spanning the gap. This CDR3 contains 15 residues. CDR3 residues: CASSARPDSDPEQFF. As DNA, the CDR3 is TGTGCCAGCAGCGCCAGACCAGACAGCGACCCCGAGCAGTTCTTC.

This clone occurred a few times. This sequence joins TRBV6-1 and TRBJ2-1; 9 nucleotides line up with TRBD2. V was pared by 4 bases and J by 7 bases, with 17 bases of the junction left unmatched. The CDR3 covers 18 residues. Germline values: CDR1 MNHNS, CDR2 SASEGT. The CDR3 DNA sequence: TGTGCCAGCAGTGTTCCTCCTGGACTAGCGAGAGGGGGGAATGAGCAGTTCTTC. Residues: CASSVPPGLARGGNEQFF.

This clone turned up a few times. The chain uses TRBV15 and TRBJ2-1, with D perhaps matching TRBD2 (5 bases). The CDR3 loop spans 13 amino acids. V was cut by 1 base and J by 6 bases, with 7 bases left in between. In germline, CDR1 is LNHNV, CDR2 YYDKDF (reference sequence). CDR3 coding DNA: TGTGCCACCAGCAGAGGCGCGGGCAATGAGCAGTTCTTC. It yields the protein CATSRGAGNEQFF.

This clone turned up a few times. The gene calls are TRBV18 and TRBJ1-1; 7 bases are shared with TRBD1. V shed 0 bases and J 5 bases; nucleotides not matched to a gene: 6. Per the germline V gene, CDR1 is KGHSH and CDR2 is LQKENI. The CDR3 length is 15 residues. The CDR3 DNA sequence: TGTGCCAGCTCACCACCAAGACAGGGTCGGACTGAAGCTTTCTTT. Protein sequence: CASSPPRQGRTEAFF.

This clone turned up a few times. The gene calls are TRBV7-9 and TRBJ1-2, with D tentatively TRBD1 (6 bases). This CDR3 region has 16 residues. Per the germline V gene, CDR1 is SEHNR and CDR2 is FQNEAQ (reference sequence). The V and J ends lost 5 bases and 0 bases respectively, with 16 bases between them. Here the CDR3 reads CASSVLRDTANYGYTF. The CDR3 bases are TGTGCCAGCAGCGTACTCCGGGACACCGCTAACTATGGCTACACCTTC.

The CDR3 coding sequence is TGTGCCAGCAGTCGACAGAGCTCCTACAATGAGCAGTTCTTC. Its translation: CASSRQSSYNEQFF. This chain joins TRBV2 and TRBJ2-1, with D possibly being TRBD1 (5 bases). This CDR3 is 14 amino acids long. CDR1 SNHLY and CDR2 FYNNEI come from the germline V gene. V was trimmed by 5 bases and J by 0 bases, leaving 8 bases between them. The whole variable domain, filled in from reference TRBV2 and TRBJ2-1, reads EPEVTQTPSHQVTQMGQEVILRCVPISNHLYFYWYRQILGQKVEFLVSFYNNEISEKSEIFDDQFSVERPDGSNFTLKIRSTKLEDSAMYFCASSRQSSYNEQFFGPGTRLTVL.

This clone was found a few times. This rearrangement joins TRBV4-3 to TRBJ1-3, with D unclear. The CDR3 spans 14 residues. V was cut by 0 bases and J by 4 bases, with 7 bases left in between. Germline CDR1 LGHNA, CDR2 YSLEER. The CDR3 spells CASSQEAQGNTIYF. The DNA for the CDR3 is TGCGCCAGCAGCCAAGAGGCCCAGGGAAACACCATATATTTT.

The chain joins TRBV7-9 to TRBJ2-5; a possible D gene is TRBD2 (5 bases). V shed 5 bases and J shed 2 bases, with 12 bases lying between them. CDR1 SEHNR and CDR2 FQNEAQ come from the germline V gene (reference sequence). The CDR3 consists of 14 residues. CDR3 nucleotides: TGTGCCAGCAGCGTCGGTGGGAGTCAAGAGACCCAGTACTTC. This sequence encodes CASSVGGSQETQYF.

The sample holds many counts of this clone. The V call is TRBV27, the J call TRBJ2-3, with D maybe TRBD1 (6 bases). V lost 3 bases and J lost 8, with 12 bases in between. The CDR3 has 13 amino acids. Germline V lookup: CDR1 MNHEY, CDR2 SMNVEV (reference sequence). CDR3 nucleotides: TGTGCCAGCAGTTTTCTACTAGGGGGTACGCAGTATTTT. Translated, it gives CASSFLLGGTQYF.

This clone was observed a handful of times. The chain carries TRBV4-2 and TRBJ1-5; 8 positions match TRBD1. The V and J ends lost 0 bases and 9 bases, in that order; junction bases with no gene match: 19. The CDR3 is 19 amino acids. Germline loops: CDR1 LGHNA, CDR2 YNFKEQ. CDR3 region: CASSQEAGLGQGAVWPQHF. CDR3 DNA sequence: TGTGCCAGCAGCCAAGAAGCGGGATTAGGACAGGGAGCCGTCTGGCCCCAGCATTTT.

This clone was detected only a few times. This chain connects TRBV7-2 to TRBJ2-7; 9 nucleotides match TRBD1. The CDR3 sequence is 15 residues long. V lost 2 bases to trimming and J lost 6 bases; unmatched junction nucleotides: 8. CDR1 and CDR2 from the germline V gene are SGHTA and FQGNSA. Here the CDR3 reads CASSLMGGQGLEQYF. The CDR3 nucleotides read TGTGCCAGCAGCTTAATGGGGGGACAGGGTCTCGAGCAGTACTTC.

The rearrangement links TRBV5-1 to TRBJ1-2; 10 nucleotides match TRBD1. The CDR3 runs to 14 residues. V lost 4 bases to trimming and J lost 4 bases; unmatched junction nucleotides: 4. The germline CDR1 and CDR2 sequences are SGHRS and YFSETQ. CDR3 residues: CASSVTGGSYGYTF. The CDR3, as DNA: TGCGCCAGCAGCGTGACAGGGGGCAGCTATGGCTACACCTTC.

V gene TRBV19 combines with J gene TRBJ2-7; D possibly corresponds to TRBD2 (5 bases). Germline V CDR1 and CDR2: LNHDA, SQIVND (reference sequence). This CDR3 has 13 amino acids. V shed 6 bases and J shed 5 bases, with 14 bases lying between them. CDR3 loop: CASRPASSDEQYF. The CDR3 coding sequence is TGTGCCAGTAGACCGGCTAGCTCAGACGAGCAGTACTTC. The entire variable domain, with the rest obtained from reference TRBV19 and TRBJ2-7, is as follows: DGGITQSPKYLFRKEGQNVTLSCEQNLNHDAMYWYRQDPGQGLRLIYYSQIVNDFQKGDIAEGYSVSREKKESFPLTVTSAQKNPTAFYLCASRPASSDEQYFGPGTRLTVT.

This clone was observed a single time. The rearrangement joins TRBV2 to TRBJ2-6, with D maybe TRBD1 (5 bases). The CDR3 sequence is 17 residues long. V lost 3 bases and J 0 bases, leaving 12 bases between the germline ends. CDR1 is SNHLY, CDR2 FYNNEI, per germline. CDR3 nucleotide sequence: TGTGCCAGCAGTGAGAGTAGGGGAATCTCTGGGGCCAACGTCCTGACTTTC. Amino acids: CASSESRGISGANVLTF.

CDR3: CSADRVSGANVLTF. The CDR3 DNA follows: TGCAGCGCAGACAGGGTATCTGGGGCCAACGTCCTGACTTTC. The V gene is TRBV29-1, the J gene TRBJ2-6, with 7 bases fitting TRBD1. The V gene end was trimmed by 7 bases and the J gene end by 1 base; junction bases not matched to a gene: 4. CDR3 length equals 14 residues. Germline V gives CDR1 SQVTM, CDR2 ANQGSEA.

This clone was observed a few times. The CDR3 region has the DNA TGTGCCAGCAGCGCACAGGCGGCGACTAACTATGGCTACACCTTC. Protein product: CASSAQAATNYGYTF. This chain uses TRBV9 with TRBJ1-2; weak D call: TRBD1 (5 bases). This CDR3 comprises 15 residues. Trimming pared 3 bases from V and 0 bases from J, leaving 12 bases between. Per the germline V gene, CDR1 is SGDLS and CDR2 is YYNGEE.

This chain joins TRBV7-9 and TRBJ1-1, with D possibly matching TRBD1 (6 bases). Per germline, CDR1 SEHNR and CDR2 FQNEAQ (reference sequence). The CDR3 loop spans 15 amino acids. V was clipped by 6 bases and J by 1 base, with 15 bases between them. The CDR3 is CASRRGEGPNTEAFF. As DNA, the CDR3 is TGTGCCAGCAGAAGGGGGGAGGGACCGAACACTGAAGCTTTCTTT.

This clone appeared a few times. The rearrangement links TRBV29-1 to TRBJ2-7, with 11 positions matching TRBD2. Germline V gene data show CDR1 as SQVTM and CDR2 as ANQGSEA. V was pared by 2 bases and J by 5 bases, with 5 bases of the junction left unmatched. This CDR3 is 14 amino acids long. The chain's CDR3 is CSVELAGGENEQYF. DNA for the CDR3: TGCAGCGTTGAACTAGCGGGAGGCGAAAACGAGCAGTACTTC.

This clone was seen more than once but under ten times. V is TRBV28 and J is TRBJ2-7; D perhaps matches TRBD1 (5 bases). Between the trimmed V and J ends, which lost 7 bases and 2 bases, there was a span of 12 bases. The CDR3 extends over 13 amino acids. Per the germline V gene, CDR1 is MDHEN and CDR2 is SYDVKM. The CDR3 loop is CASTDSSTYEQYF. The CDR3, as DNA: TGTGCCAGCACCGACAGTTCCACCTACGAGCAGTACTTC.

The gene calls are TRBV30 and TRBJ2-7; the match to TRBD1 covers 7 bases. This CDR3 comprises 14 residues. V dropped 2 bases and J dropped 0; count of bases not matched to a gene: 4. Germline CDR1 is GTSNPN and CDR2 is SVGIG (reference sequence). CDR3: CAWSKGAVSYEQYF. As DNA, the CDR3 is TGTGCCTGGAGTAAGGGGGCTGTCTCCTACGAGCAGTACTTC.

There are a few counts of this clone. The chain employs TRBV28 and TRBJ2-5; TRBD1 agrees at 10 bases. Per the germline V gene, CDR1 is MDHEN and CDR2 is SYDVKM. The CDR3 runs 12 residues. The trim removed 10 bases at V and 4 bases at J, leaving 3 bases unmatched. CDR3 in DNA: TGTGCCACCCGACAGGGGGCAGAGACCCAGTACTTC. Translated, it gives CATRQGAETQYF.

CDR3 nucleotides: TGTGCCAGCAGTTATAAACGGGAATGTCGAAACATTCAGTACTTC. It codes for CASSYKRECRNIQYF. This chain uses TRBV21-1 with TRBJ2-4; TRBD2, the table's D call, was not compared with the DNA. TRBV21-1 is designated a pseudogene. CDR3 size: 15 residues.